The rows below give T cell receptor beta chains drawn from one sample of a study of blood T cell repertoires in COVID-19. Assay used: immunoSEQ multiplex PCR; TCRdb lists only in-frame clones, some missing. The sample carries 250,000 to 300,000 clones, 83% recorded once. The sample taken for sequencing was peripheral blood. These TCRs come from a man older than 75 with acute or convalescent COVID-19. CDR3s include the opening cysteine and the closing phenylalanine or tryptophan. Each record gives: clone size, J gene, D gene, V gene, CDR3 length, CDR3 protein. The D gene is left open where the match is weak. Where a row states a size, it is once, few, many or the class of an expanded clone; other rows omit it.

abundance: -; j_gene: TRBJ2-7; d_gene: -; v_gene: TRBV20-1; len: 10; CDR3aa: CSASQSGQYF
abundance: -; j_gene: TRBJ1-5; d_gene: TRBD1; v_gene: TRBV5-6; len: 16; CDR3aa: CASSKQGRAQGQPQHF
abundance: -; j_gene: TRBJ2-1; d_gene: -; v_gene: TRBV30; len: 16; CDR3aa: CAWSVPHLNSYNEQFF
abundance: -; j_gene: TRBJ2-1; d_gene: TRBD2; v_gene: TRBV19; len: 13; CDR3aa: CASSDLAGDEQFF
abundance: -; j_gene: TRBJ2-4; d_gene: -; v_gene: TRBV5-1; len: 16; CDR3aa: CASSLSAPRSGSIQYF
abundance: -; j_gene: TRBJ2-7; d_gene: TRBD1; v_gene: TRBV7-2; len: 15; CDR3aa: CASSLVGTGHYEQYF
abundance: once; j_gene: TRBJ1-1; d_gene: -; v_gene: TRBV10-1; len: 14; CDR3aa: CASSEVGGPTEAFF
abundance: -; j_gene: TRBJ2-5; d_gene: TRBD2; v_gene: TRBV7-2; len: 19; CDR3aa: CASSGSRRGWGGRGETQYF
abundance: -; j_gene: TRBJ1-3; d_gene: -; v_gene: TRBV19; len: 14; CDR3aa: CASSDRNSGNTIYF
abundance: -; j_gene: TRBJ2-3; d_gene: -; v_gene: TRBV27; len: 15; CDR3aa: CASRRQAQRTDTQYF
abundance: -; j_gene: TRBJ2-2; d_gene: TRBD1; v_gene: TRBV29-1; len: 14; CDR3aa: CSVAEGGKTGELFF
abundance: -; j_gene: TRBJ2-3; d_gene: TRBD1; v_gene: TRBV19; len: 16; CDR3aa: CASSLTGTGYTDTQYF
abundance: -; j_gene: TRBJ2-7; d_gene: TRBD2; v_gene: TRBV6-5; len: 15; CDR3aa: CASSYRGTSGYEQYF
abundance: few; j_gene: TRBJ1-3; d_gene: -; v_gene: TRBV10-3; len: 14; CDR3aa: CAISGHSKGNTIYF
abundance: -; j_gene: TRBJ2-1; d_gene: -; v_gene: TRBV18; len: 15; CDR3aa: CASSPLQGEYNEQFF
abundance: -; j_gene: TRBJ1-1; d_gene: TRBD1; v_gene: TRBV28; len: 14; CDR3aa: CASSLDRGNTEAFF
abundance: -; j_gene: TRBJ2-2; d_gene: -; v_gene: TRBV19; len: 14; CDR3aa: CASRLQGATGELFF
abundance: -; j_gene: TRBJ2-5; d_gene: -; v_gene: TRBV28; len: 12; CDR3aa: CASRGGGETQYF
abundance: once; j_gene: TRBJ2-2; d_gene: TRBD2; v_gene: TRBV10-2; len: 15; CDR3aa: CASRPSGRVTGELFF
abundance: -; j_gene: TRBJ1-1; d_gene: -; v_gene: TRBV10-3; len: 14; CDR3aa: CAISPGGVSPEAFF
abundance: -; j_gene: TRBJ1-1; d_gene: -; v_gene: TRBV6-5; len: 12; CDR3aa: CASSPQGTEAFF
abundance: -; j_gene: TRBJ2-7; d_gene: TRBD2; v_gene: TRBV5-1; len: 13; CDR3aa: CASSPAGVGEQYF
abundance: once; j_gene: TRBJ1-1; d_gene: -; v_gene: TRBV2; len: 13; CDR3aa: CASSNTGNTEAFF
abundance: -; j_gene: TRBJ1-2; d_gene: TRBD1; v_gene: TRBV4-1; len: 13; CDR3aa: CASSQTGQGNYTF
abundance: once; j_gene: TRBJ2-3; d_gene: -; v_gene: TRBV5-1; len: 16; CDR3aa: CASSLGDSLYTDTQYF